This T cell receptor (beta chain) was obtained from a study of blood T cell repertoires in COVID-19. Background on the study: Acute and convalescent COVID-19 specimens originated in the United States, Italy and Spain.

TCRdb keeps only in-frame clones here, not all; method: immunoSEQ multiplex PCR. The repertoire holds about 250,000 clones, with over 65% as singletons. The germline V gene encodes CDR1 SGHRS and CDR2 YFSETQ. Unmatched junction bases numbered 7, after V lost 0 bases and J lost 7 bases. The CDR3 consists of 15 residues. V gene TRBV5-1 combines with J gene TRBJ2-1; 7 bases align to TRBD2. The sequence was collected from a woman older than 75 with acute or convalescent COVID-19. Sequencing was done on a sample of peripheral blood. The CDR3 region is CASSLEVGGGNEQFF. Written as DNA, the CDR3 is TGCGCCAGCAGCTTGGAAGTAGGCGGGGGAAATGAGCAGTTCTTC.